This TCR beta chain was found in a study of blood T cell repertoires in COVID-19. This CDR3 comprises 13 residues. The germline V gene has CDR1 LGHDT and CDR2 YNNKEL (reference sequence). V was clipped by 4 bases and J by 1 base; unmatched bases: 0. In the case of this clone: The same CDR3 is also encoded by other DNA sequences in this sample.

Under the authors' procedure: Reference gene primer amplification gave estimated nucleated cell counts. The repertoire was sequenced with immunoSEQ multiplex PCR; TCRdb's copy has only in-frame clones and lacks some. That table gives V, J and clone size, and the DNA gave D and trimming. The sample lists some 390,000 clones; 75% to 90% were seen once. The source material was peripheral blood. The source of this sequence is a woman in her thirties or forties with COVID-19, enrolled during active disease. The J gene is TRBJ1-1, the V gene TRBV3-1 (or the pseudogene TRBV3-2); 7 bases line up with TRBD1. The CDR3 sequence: CASSRTGNTEAFF. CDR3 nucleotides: TGTGCCAGCAGCCGGACAGGGAACACTGAAGCTTTCTTT.